The 20 T cell receptor beta chains in this list originate from one sample, sequenced in a study of control samples from healthy donors and cancer patients. Sequenced by immunoSEQ multiplex PCR; TCRdb stores in-frame clones only, minus some. The sample includes under 110,000 clones, around 89% of them seen just once. The sequenced sample was blood. The receptors were gathered from a man aged 30-40 years in good health.

The rearrangement links TRBV19 to TRBJ2-3; D is possibly TRBD1 (5 bases). CDR1 is LNHDA, CDR2 SQIVND, per germline (reference sequence). Trimming cost V 1 base and J 6 bases, with 8 bases left between them. This CDR3 has 13 residues. The CDR3 DNA is TGTGCCAGTAGTATAGGGGGCGCGGATACGCAGTATTTT. Protein: CASSIGGADTQYF.

This chain links TRBV6-6 with TRBJ2-3, with D perhaps matching TRBD1 (5 bases). The CDR3 length is 15 residues. V was cut by 0 bases and J by 3 bases, with 10 bases left in between. Germline V CDR1 and CDR2: MNHNY, SVGAGI (reference sequence). CDR3 nucleotide sequence: TGTGCCAGCAGTTACTCGAGTGACAGAACAGATACGCAGTATTTT. Amino acids: CASSYSSDRTDTQYF.

The V call is TRBV5-6, the J call TRBJ2-1, with TRBD2 matching over 8 bases. In germline, CDR1 is SGHDT, CDR2 YYEEEE. This CDR3 contains 18 residues. Losses at the gene ends were 0 bases for V and 5 bases for J; bases not matched to a gene: 13. This chain's CDR3 is CASSLGRGGLASHNEQFF. The CDR3 DNA sequence: TGTGCCAGCAGCTTGGGCAGGGGAGGACTAGCTAGCCACAATGAGCAGTTCTTC.

J is TRBJ2-5 and V is TRBV15, with a tentative D call TRBD2 (6 bases). CDR1 is LNHNV, CDR2 YYDKDF, per germline (reference sequence). CDR3 length: 14 residues. V was pared by 3 bases and J by 0 bases, with 8 bases between. In DNA form, the CDR3 reads TGTGCCACCAGCAGGGGGGACTACCAAGAGACCCAGTACTTC. Residues: CATSRGDYQETQYF. The full variable domain, in which reference TRBV15 and TRBJ2-5 provide the parts outside the CDR3, is DAMVIQNPRYQVTQFGKPVTLSCSQTLNHNVMYWYQQKSSQAPKLLFHYYDKDFNNEADTPDNFQSRRPNTSFCFLDIRSPGLGDTAMYLCATSRGDYQETQYFGPGTRLLVL.

The V and J genes are TRBV19 and TRBJ1-1; D gene uncertain. Germline V CDR1 and CDR2: LNHDA, SQIVND (reference sequence). CDR3 length equals 13 residues. The V and J ends lost 3 bases and 1 base respectively, with 6 bases between them. CDR3 residues: CASSMQANTEAFF. The CDR3, as DNA: TGTGCCAGTAGTATGCAGGCGAACACTGAAGCTTTCTTT.

The chain recombines TRBV10-1 with TRBJ1-1; D uncertain. CDR3 length equals 11 residues. V was shortened by 7 bases and J by 11 bases, with 14 bases between the two germline ends. Germline CDR1 WNHNN, CDR2 SYGVQD (reference sequence). The CDR3, as DNA: TGCGCCAGCATGCGGGATACTGTGGCTTTCTTT. It translates to CASMRDTVAFF.

The chain joins TRBV5-1 to TRBJ2-1; D is unresolved. Trimming removed 2 bases at V and 5 bases at J, with 2 bases between. CDR1 is SGHRS, CDR2 YFSETQ, per germline. The CDR3 extends over 11 amino acids. CDR3 in amino acids: CASSFHNEQFF. CDR3 nucleotide sequence: TGCGCCAGCAGCTTTCACAATGAGCAGTTCTTC.

The sample holds one count of this clone. The chain combines TRBV5-5 with TRBJ2-7; possible D gene TRBD2, 6 bases. CDR1 and CDR2 from the germline V gene are SGHKS and YYEKEE (reference sequence). Trimming pared 5 bases from V and 5 bases from J, leaving 23 bases between. The CDR3 totals 16 residues. The CDR3 DNA reads as TGTGCCAGCAGTTCGGGGACTTCACTTAATCCCCACGAGCAGTACTTC. Protein sequence: CASSSGTSLNPHEQYF.

The chain combines TRBV2 with TRBJ1-1, with D possibly being TRBD1 (5 bases). This CDR3 has 13 residues. V lost 6 bases and J 11 bases, leaving 19 bases between the germline ends. Per the germline V gene, CDR1 is SNHLY and CDR2 is FYNNEI. The CDR3 is CASSAQGQLYAFF. CDR3 nucleotide sequence: TGTGCCAGCAGCGCCCAAGGACAATTGTACGCTTTCTTT.

The DNA for the CDR3 is TGTGCCAGTAGTAGCGGCGGGGGGACTATCTACAATGAGCAGTTCTTC. Encoded protein: CASSSGGGTIYNEQFF. The rearrangement uses TRBV19 and TRBJ2-1; 8 bases agree with TRBD2. Germline V gene sequence: CDR1 LNHDA, CDR2 SQIVND (reference sequence). The trim removed 4 bases at V and 3 bases at J, leaving 8 bases unmatched. The CDR3 loop spans 16 amino acids.

The gene calls are TRBV14 and TRBJ1-1; unclear D gene. The V end was cut by 0 bases, the J end by 4 bases, with 6 bases between. This CDR3 has 13 amino acids. The germline CDR1 and CDR2 sequences are SGHDN and FVKESK. CDR3 loop: CASSQDRRTEAFF. DNA of the CDR3: TGTGCCAGCAGCCAAGATCGGCGCACTGAAGCTTTCTTT. The full variable domain, with the rest looked up from reference TRBV14 and TRBJ1-1, is EAGVTQFPSHSVIEKGQTVTLRCDPISGHDNLYWYRRVMGKEIKFLLHFVKESKQDESGMPNNRFLAERTGGTYSTLKVQPAELEDSGVYFCASSQDRRTEAFFGQGTRLTVV.

The chain has TRBV11-2 and TRBJ2-3, with TRBD2 identical over 7 bases. The germline V gene encodes CDR1 SGHAT and CDR2 FQNNGV. CDR3 length: 14 residues. J lost 4 bases, V lost 5 bases, and 6 bases had no gene match. The CDR3 bases are TGTGCCAGCAGCCAAGGGAGGGGAGCAGATACGCAGTATTTT. The encoded protein is CASSQGRGADTQYF.

The chain employs TRBV12-3 or TRBV12-4 and TRBJ1-2, with 8 bases lining up with TRBD1. The CDR3 extends over 13 amino acids. Trimming cost V 6 bases and J 4 bases; bases outside gene matches: 4. CDR3 nucleotide sequence: TGTGCCAGCAGCCGAGGACAGGGCTATGGCTACACCTTC. It codes for CASSRGQGYGYTF.

This chain joins TRBV4-3 and TRBJ1-1; no firm D call. The germline V gene encodes CDR1 LGHNA and CDR2 YSLEER. This CDR3 is built from 14 residues. V was trimmed by 0 bases and J by 9 bases, leaving 14 bases between them. The CDR3 loop is CASSQEYEISKAFF. The DNA of the CDR3 is TGCGCCAGCAGCCAAGAGTACGAAATAAGTAAAGCTTTCTTT.

The chain joins TRBV12-3 or TRBV12-4 to TRBJ1-2; 9 bases fit TRBD1. V lost 5 bases, J lost 5 bases, and 3 bases stayed unmatched. The CDR3 runs 13 residues. The CDR3 DNA sequence: TGTGCCAGCAGTATAGGACAGGGGTATGGCTACACCTTC. Residues: CASSIGQGYGYTF.

The rearrangement uses TRBV5-5 and TRBJ1-5; D unclear. Germline V gives CDR1 SGHKS, CDR2 YYEKEE (reference sequence). The CDR3 is 14 amino acids. Trimming removed 3 bases at V and 0 bases at J, with 7 bases between. The CDR3 nucleotides are TGTGCCAGCAGCTCGGACGCTAGCAATCAGCCCCAGCATTTT. Translation gives CASSSDASNQPQHF.

The chain employs TRBV5-5 and TRBJ2-7; maybe TRBD1 (6 bases). Trimming cost V 4 bases and J 4 bases, with 12 bases left between them. Per germline, CDR1 SGHKS and CDR2 YYEKEE (reference sequence). The CDR3 contains 13 residues. CDR3 nucleotide sequence: TGTGCCAGCAGCCACAGGGACGGGTACGAGCAGTACTTC. Protein sequence: CASSHRDGYEQYF.

This sequence joins TRBV6-5 and TRBJ1-2, with D perhaps TRBD1 (5 bases). The CDR3 contains 15 residues. CDR1 and CDR2 from the germline V gene are MNHEY and SVGAGI. Trimming pared 6 bases from V and 4 bases from J, leaving 18 bases between. The CDR3: CASSPGPDEAYGYTF. As DNA, the CDR3 is TGTGCCAGCAGCCCGGGACCAGATGAGGCCTATGGCTACACCTTC.

V gene TRBV19 combines with J gene TRBJ1-5, with a tentative D call TRBD1 (6 bases). V was cut by 3 bases and J by 0 bases, with 15 bases left in between. The CDR3 is 17 residues long. Germline-derived CDR1 and CDR2 are LNHDA and SQIVND (reference sequence). The CDR3 spells CASSIGGRPNSNQPQHF. In nucleotides, the CDR3 is TGTGCCAGTAGTATTGGGGGCAGGCCGAATAGCAATCAGCCCCAGCATTTT.

V and J are TRBV9 and TRBJ1-3; 11 nucleotides match TRBD1. The V and J ends lost 3 bases and 4 bases, in that order; junction bases with no gene match: 3. This CDR3 contains 15 residues. CDR1 SGDLS and CDR2 YYNGEE come from the germline V gene. As DNA, the CDR3 is TGTGCCAGCAGCGCCGGGACAGGGGGAGGAAACACCATATATTTT. Translated: CASSAGTGGGNTIYF.